The 31 T cell receptor beta chains presented below share a single source sample, sequenced in a study of long-term antiretroviral therapy in people with HIV. It was version v3.0 of the immunoSEQ assay that was run at survey level. Method: immunoSEQ multiplex PCR; TCRdb's copy keeps in-frame clones and lacks some. This sample carries about 14,000 clones, 65% to 80% of them seen once, and the ten largest clones take 25% to 35%. Sequenced here: unsorted PBMCs, sampled 3.1 years after starting antiretroviral therapy. These receptors came from a man aged 40-55 years with HIV.

The chain couples TRBV5-4 to TRBJ2-3; weak D call: TRBD1 (6 bases). The CDR3 loop spans 14 amino acids. Trimming stripped 4 bases from V and 0 bases from J, with 9 bases between. The germline gives CDR1 SGHNT, CDR2 YYREEE (reference sequence). The DNA of the CDR3 is TGTGCCAGCAGCGGGGGACATAGCACAGATACGCAGTATTTT. Translated, it gives CASSGGHSTDTQYF.

In its sample, this clone was seen once. The V call is TRBV5-5, the J call TRBJ1-5, with 8 bases lining up with TRBD1. V was clipped by 0 bases and J by 7 bases; unmatched bases: 6. Germline V CDR1 and CDR2: SGHKS, YYEKEE (reference sequence). The CDR3 has 15 residues. In nucleotides, the CDR3 is TGTGCCAGCAGCTTGGCAGGGGGCGAGGTGCAGCCCCAGCATTTT. Its protein is CASSLAGGEVQPQHF.

This chain joins TRBV7-9 and TRBJ1-2; 11 nucleotides line up with TRBD1. The CDR3 runs to 17 residues. CDR1 is SEHNR, CDR2 FQNEAQ, per germline (reference sequence). The ends lost 5 bases at V and 7 bases at J; junction bases unmatched: 15. CDR3 nucleotide sequence: TGTGCCAGCAGCCAGAGATTACTGGACAGGGGGCGAACTGGCTACACCTTC. Protein: CASSQRLLDRGRTGYTF.

The chain is built from TRBV7-9 and TRBJ2-2, with D tentatively TRBD2 (7 bases). V was trimmed by 0 bases and J by 5 bases, leaving 13 bases between them. CDR1 and CDR2 (germline): SEHNR, FQNEAQ (reference sequence). This CDR3 has 16 amino acids. In DNA form, the CDR3 reads TGTGCCAGCAGCTTAGCTGCGGGGGCCCTTACCGGGGAGCTGTTTTTT. Its translation: CASSLAAGALTGELFF.

This chain links TRBV27 with TRBJ1-1, with D unresolved. V lost 7 bases and J 5 bases, leaving 11 bases between the germline ends. This CDR3 has 12 amino acids. CDR1 MNHEY and CDR2 SMNVEV come from the germline V gene (reference sequence). CDR3 in DNA: TGTGCCAGCAAGAGTAAGGGTACTGAAGCTTTCTTT. This encodes CASKSKGTEAFF.

J is TRBJ1-2 and V is TRBV4-1; D is undetermined. Trimming took off 0 bases at V and 2 bases at J, with 10 bases between the two ends. Germline CDR1 and CDR2: MGHRA and YSYEKL. The CDR3 consists of 15 residues. The CDR3 loop is CASSQDSGRNYGYTF. The DNA of the CDR3 is TGCGCCAGCAGCCAAGATTCGGGCAGGAACTATGGCTACACCTTC.

This chain uses TRBV6-5 with TRBJ1-5; no firm D call. The germline V gene encodes CDR1 MNHEY and CDR2 SVGAGI. The CDR3 covers 13 residues. V was cut by 6 bases and J by 2 bases, with 8 bases left in between. CDR3 sequence: CASSAQGNQPQHF. For the CDR3, the DNA is TGTGCCAGCAGCGCCCAGGGCAATCAGCCCCAGCATTTT.

About this clone itself: Its ends do not fully match the called genes, so a read error is possible. The J gene is TRBJ1-2, the V gene TRBV5-4, with a possible D match to TRBD1 (5 bases). There are 14 residues in the CDR3. Germline-derived CDR1 and CDR2 are SGHNT and YYREEE (reference sequence). CDR3 in amino acids: CASSLVGWDYGHTF. In DNA, the CDR3 is TGTGCCAGCAGCTTGGTTGGCTGGGACTATGGCCACACCTTC.

The V gene is TRBV5-5, the J gene TRBJ2-3, with 7 bases aligning to TRBD2. Germline loops: CDR1 SGHKS, CDR2 YYEKEE (reference sequence). The CDR3 sequence is 14 residues long. J was trimmed by 3 bases and V by 7 bases; bases with no gene match: 8. The chain's CDR3 is CASPGEGTTDTQYF. DNA of the CDR3: TGTGCCAGCCCCGGGGAGGGTACGACAGATACGCAGTATTTT.

The genes are TRBV30 and TRBJ1-1, with TRBD1 matching over 11 bases. The V segment lost 3 bases and the J segment 5 bases; nucleotides outside the gene matches: 14. Per germline, CDR1 GTSNPN and CDR2 SVGIG (reference sequence). The CDR3 spans 17 residues. The CDR3 bases are TGTGCCTGGAGAAGAGGGACAGGGGGTCGATTTGGGACTGAAGCTTTCTTT. It yields the protein CAWRRGTGGRFGTEAFF.

The sample holds a few counts of this clone. This chain uses TRBV19 with TRBJ1-5; D not certain. The CDR3 sequence is 13 residues long. CDR1 is LNHDA and CDR2 is SQIVND in the germline V gene (reference sequence). Trimming took 5 bases from V and 4 from J, leaving 9 bases between them. The CDR3 region is CASSFTSNQPQHF. The CDR3 region has the DNA TGTGCCAGTAGTTTCACATCGAATCAGCCCCAGCATTTT.

The J gene is TRBJ1-2, the V gene TRBV19; possible D gene TRBD1, 5 bases. V gave up 6 bases and J gave up 6 bases, with 17 bases separating them. CDR3 length: 14 amino acids. The germline V gene has CDR1 LNHDA and CDR2 SQIVND (reference sequence). Here the CDR3 DNA reads TGTGCCAGTAGCCTGGGACTGGAGGGGCATGGCTACACCTTC. Amino acid sequence: CASSLGLEGHGYTF.

V gene TRBV6-1 combines with J gene TRBJ2-1; D is unresolved. Germline V gives CDR1 MNHNS, CDR2 SASEGT. The CDR3 is 10 residues long. The V and J ends lost 3 bases and 6 bases respectively, with 0 bases between them. CDR3 sequence: CASSDNEQFF. The CDR3 DNA sequence: TGTGCCAGCAGTGACAATGAGCAGTTCTTC.

The chain combines TRBV4-2 with TRBJ1-5; TRBD1 might be the D (5 bases). Germline lookup yields CDR1 LGHNA and CDR2 YNFKEQ. The CDR3 spans 15 residues. Trimming removed 4 bases from V and 7 bases from J, with 17 bases in between. CDR3 loop: CASSPFAGTEQPQHF. In DNA form, the CDR3 reads TGTGCCAGCAGCCCCTTCGCAGGGACTGAGCAGCCCCAGCATTTT.

J is TRBJ2-3 and V is TRBV10-3, with D perhaps given as TRBD1 or TRBD2 (7 bases each). In germline, CDR1 is ENHRY, CDR2 SYGVKD. This CDR3 has 18 residues. Trimming pared 0 bases from V and 5 bases from J, leaving 21 bases between. DNA for the CDR3: TGTGCCATCAGTGAGTCGCGGGGGACAGTCTCCCTGGGAGATACGCAGTATTTT. This gives the protein CAISESRGTVSLGDTQYF.

The gene calls are TRBV10-3 and TRBJ1-2, with D possibly TRBD1 on 5 matching bases. Germline V gene lookup returns CDR1 ENHRY and CDR2 SYGVKD. V was pared by 3 bases and J by 8 bases, with 10 bases between. This CDR3 is built from 12 residues. The CDR3 protein is CAISDQGLGYTF. CDR3 DNA: TGTGCCATCAGTGACCAGGGTTTAGGCTACACCTTC.

The chain carries TRBV6-6 and TRBJ2-1, with D unresolved. The V gene lost 2 bases and the J gene lost 8 bases, with 13 bases spanning the gap. This CDR3 is 14 amino acids long. Germline CDR1 is MNHNY and CDR2 is SVGAGI (reference sequence). CDR3 amino acids: CASSYKLGRDEQFF. The CDR3, as DNA: TGTGCCAGCAGTTACAAGCTGGGAAGGGATGAGCAGTTCTTC.

The chain combines TRBV7-2 with TRBJ2-3; 8 positions match TRBD2. The V and J ends lost 5 bases and 2 bases, in that order; junction bases with no gene match: 9. Germline V gene sequence: CDR1 SGHTA, CDR2 FQGNSA. The length of the CDR3 is 16 residues. CDR3 in amino acids: CASSRQSGSPTDTQYF. The CDR3 DNA reads as TGTGCCAGCAGCCGGCAAAGCGGGAGCCCCACAGATACGCAGTATTTT.

The J gene is TRBJ2-7, the V gene TRBV5-4; D not resolved. The V gene lost 2 bases and the J gene lost 7 bases, with 13 bases spanning the gap. CDR1 and CDR2 from the germline V gene are SGHNT and YYREEE (reference sequence). The CDR3 covers 13 residues. This CDR3 reads CASSLGMGREQYF. CDR3 sequence (DNA): TGTGCCAGCAGCTTAGGCATGGGAAGGGAGCAGTACTTC.

The gene calls are TRBV9 and TRBJ2-7; perhaps TRBD1 as D (6 bases). The CDR3 sequence is 13 residues long. Trimming took off 4 bases at V and 3 bases at J, with 11 bases between the two ends. CDR1 is SGDLS and CDR2 is YYNGEE in the germline V gene. The CDR3 loop reads CASSPQDSYEQYF. The CDR3 DNA is TGTGCCAGCAGCCCACAGGACAGCTACGAGCAGTACTTC.

This clone was picked up one time. The chain carries TRBV6-1 and TRBJ2-7, with D tentatively TRBD1 (6 bases). Germline V gene sequence: CDR1 MNHNS, CDR2 SASEGT. V lost 6 bases and J lost 1, with 13 bases in between. The CDR3 has 14 residues. DNA of the CDR3: TGTGCCAGCAGATTAGCAGGGGTGTCCTACGAGCAGTACTTC. The encoded protein is CASRLAGVSYEQYF.

Only one count was recorded for this clone. The genes are TRBV2 and TRBJ1-1, with D possibly matching TRBD1 (6 bases). Trimming pared 4 bases from V and 3 bases from J, leaving 9 bases between. The CDR3 contains 13 residues. Germline loops: CDR1 SNHLY, CDR2 FYNNEI. The CDR3 reads CASSGQGHTEAFF. The CDR3 DNA sequence: TGTGCCAGCAGTGGGCAGGGGCACACTGAAGCTTTCTTT.

This clone was observed a handful of times. The chain links TRBV6-5 to TRBJ1-2; weak D call: TRBD1 (5 bases). V lost 5 bases and J lost 7, with 11 bases in between. In germline, CDR1 is MNHEY, CDR2 SVGAGI. This CDR3 region has 12 residues. The CDR3 DNA is TGTGCCAGCAGTCTGAGGGACTCTGGCTACACCTTC. It codes for CASSLRDSGYTF.

The rearrangement links TRBV6-5 to TRBJ1-1; 7 bases are a match to TRBD1. Germline-derived CDR1 and CDR2 are MNHEY and SVGAGI. The CDR3 is made up of 14 amino acids. With V trimmed by 5 bases and J by 2 bases, 5 bases remained unmatched. Written as DNA, the CDR3 is TGTGCCAGCAGTCGTAACAGGGGAAACACTGAAGCTTTCTTT. Protein: CASSRNRGNTEAFF.

The genes are TRBV11-2 and TRBJ2-6, with 8 bases identical to TRBD2. After removal of 4 bases from V and 2 bases from J, the junction contained 7 bases not matched to a gene. Germline loops: CDR1 SGHAT, CDR2 FQNNGV. The CDR3 totals 17 residues. CDR3 DNA sequence: TGTGCCAGCAGCTCCCGGGGACTAGGGGCTGGGGCCAACGTCCTGACTTTC. Translating it yields CASSSRGLGAGANVLTF.

The chain couples TRBV19 to TRBJ1-5; D is uncertain. The CDR3 has 14 amino acids. Trimming shortened V by 3 bases and J by 7 bases, and 13 bases separated the two germline ends. In germline, CDR1 is LNHDA, CDR2 SQIVND (reference sequence). The CDR3 bases are TGTGCCAGTAGTATTGGGGAAACCGGGCAGCCCCAGCATTTT. This codes for CASSIGETGQPQHF.

The rearrangement links TRBV10-3 to TRBJ2-2; 10 bases match TRBD2. CDR1 ENHRY and CDR2 SYGVKD come from the germline V gene. With V trimmed by 3 bases and J by 7 bases, 8 bases remained unmatched. The CDR3 is made up of 16 amino acids. The CDR3 protein is CAISEVASGSVGELFF. The CDR3 nucleotides are TGTGCCATCAGTGAAGTGGCTAGCGGGAGTGTCGGGGAGCTGTTTTTT.

The J gene is TRBJ2-1, the V gene TRBV11-2, with D perhaps assigned TRBD1 or TRBD2 (5 bases each). Germline V gene data show CDR1 as SGHAT and CDR2 as FQNNGV. The CDR3 spans 19 residues. V was clipped by 0 bases and J by 0 bases, with 18 bases between them. The DNA for the CDR3 is TGTGCCAGCAGCTTAGATGAGATTTGGGGGAGAAGCTCCTACAATGAGCAGTTCTTC. Translation gives CASSLDEIWGRSSYNEQFF. The entire variable domain, with the rest obtained from reference TRBV11-2 and TRBJ2-1, is as follows: EAGVAQSPRYKIIEKRQSVAFWCNPISGHATLYWYQQILGQGPKLLIQFQNNGVVDDSQLPKDRFSAERLKGVDSTLKIQPAKLEDSAVYLCASSLDEIWGRSSYNEQFFGPGTRLTVL.

This chain links TRBV19 with TRBJ2-7, with 10 bases identical to TRBD1. CDR3 size: 14 residues. Trimming took 7 bases from V and 4 from J; bases not matched to a gene: 7. Germline V lookup: CDR1 LNHDA, CDR2 SQIVND (reference sequence). CDR3 in DNA: TGTGCCAGTAATCCCCGGGACAGGGGATACGAGCAGTACTTC. As protein: CASNPRDRGYEQYF.

The CDR3 reads CASRWGETQYF. CDR3 nucleotide sequence: TGTGCCAGCAGGTGGGGGGAGACCCAGTACTTC. The chain combines TRBV27 with TRBJ2-5; D is possibly TRBD1 or TRBD2 (5 bases each). Trimming took 6 bases from V and 5 from J, leaving 7 bases between them. This CDR3 is built from 11 residues. Looked up from germline, CDR1 is MNHEY and CDR2 is SMNVEV (reference sequence).

This clone has only one observation. The junction and the germline gene differ at one end; a read error may be behind it. This chain links TRBV6-1 with TRBJ2-3; D is unclear. Germline V gene data show CDR1 as MNHNS and CDR2 as SASEGT. The CDR3 spans 12 residues. The CDR3 DNA reads TGTGCCAGCACTGAACAGACAGATACGCAGTATTTT. Translating gives CASTEQTDTQYF.